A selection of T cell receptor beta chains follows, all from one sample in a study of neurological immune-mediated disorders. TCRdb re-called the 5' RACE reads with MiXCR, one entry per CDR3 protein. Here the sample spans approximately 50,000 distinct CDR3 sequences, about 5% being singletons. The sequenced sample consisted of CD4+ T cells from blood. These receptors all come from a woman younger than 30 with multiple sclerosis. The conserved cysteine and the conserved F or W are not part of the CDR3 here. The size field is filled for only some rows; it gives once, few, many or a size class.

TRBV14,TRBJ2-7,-,ASSQDNGLAGPWEYPSSYEQY
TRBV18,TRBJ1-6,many,ASSQQGYNSPLH
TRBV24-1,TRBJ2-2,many,ATSGRTGSTGELF
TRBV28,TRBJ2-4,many,ASKKGSKNIQY
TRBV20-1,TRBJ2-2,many,SASPSGRAGGELF
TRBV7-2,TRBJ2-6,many,ASSLQRFSGANVLT
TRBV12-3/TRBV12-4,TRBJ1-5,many,ASSLTGALSNQPQH
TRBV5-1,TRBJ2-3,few,ASTPGWGPKNTQY
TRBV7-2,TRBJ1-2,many,ASSSYSGDYGYT
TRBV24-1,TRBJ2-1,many,ATSDPGIGDYNEQF
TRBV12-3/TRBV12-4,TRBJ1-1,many,ASSPNKGHKNTEAF
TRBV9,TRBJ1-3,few,ASSVGGSTGNTIY
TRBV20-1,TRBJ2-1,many,SASSGGLTYGDEQF
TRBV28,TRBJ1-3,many,ASSLVQVRGNTIY
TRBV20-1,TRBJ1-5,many,SARRGREDQPQH
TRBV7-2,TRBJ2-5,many,ASSPNRGGGETQY
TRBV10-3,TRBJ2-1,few,AISGTGGGSGYNEQF
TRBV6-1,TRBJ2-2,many,ASSEPGVPAGELF
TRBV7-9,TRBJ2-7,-,ASSLAGGGPYEQY
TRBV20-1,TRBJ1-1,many,SARENLLAGKAF